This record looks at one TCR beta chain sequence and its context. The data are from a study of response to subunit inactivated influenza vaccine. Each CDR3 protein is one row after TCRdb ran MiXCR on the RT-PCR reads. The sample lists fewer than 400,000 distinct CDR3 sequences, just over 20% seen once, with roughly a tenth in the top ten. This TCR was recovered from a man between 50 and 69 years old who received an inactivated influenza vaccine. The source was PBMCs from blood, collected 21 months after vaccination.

The CDR3 DNA reads as TGCGCCAGCAGGACAGGGACCGATAACACTGAAGCTTTCTTT. Encoded protein: CASRTGTDNTEAFF. The chain joins TRBV5-1 to TRBJ1-1; 7 nucleotides match TRBD1. This CDR3 region has 14 residues. The J segment lost 2 bases and the V segment lost 5 bases, leaving 6 bases of the junction unmatched. Germline loops: CDR1 SGHRS, CDR2 YFSETQ.